This T cell receptor (beta chain) was profiled in a study of cytomegalovirus exposure and HLA in healthy donors. Study observations and caveats: The authors enumerated over 150 TCR beta chains as linked to cytomegalovirus. Through in vitro validation, three CMV-associated chains were shown to be specific for CMV antigens.

Details on this clone: Its matching antigen is unknown.

Some clones are missing from TCRdb's copy, which holds only in-frame ones; the method was immunoSEQ multiplex PCR. The sample lists about 160,000 clones; 96% were seen once. The CDR3 runs 15 residues. J lost 5 bases, V lost 3 bases, and 9 bases had no gene match. Germline lookup yields CDR1 KGHSH and CDR2 LQKENI. This sequence was found in a woman aged 18 to 35 in good health and CMV-seronegative. V and J are TRBV18 and TRBJ2-7, with TRBD2 matching 8 bases. Input material: PBMCs. The CDR3 DNA sequence: TGTGCCAGCTCACCCCTATACGGGGGGGTCGACGAGCAGTACTTC. Translating it yields CASSPLYGGVDEQYF. Filled out from reference TRBV18 and TRBJ2-7, the complete variable domain reads NAGVMQNPRHLVRRRGQEARLRCSPMKGHSHVYWYRQLPEEGLKFMVYLQKENIIDESGMPKERFSAEFPKEGPSILRIQQVVRGDSAAYFCASSPLYGGVDEQYFGPGTRLTVT.